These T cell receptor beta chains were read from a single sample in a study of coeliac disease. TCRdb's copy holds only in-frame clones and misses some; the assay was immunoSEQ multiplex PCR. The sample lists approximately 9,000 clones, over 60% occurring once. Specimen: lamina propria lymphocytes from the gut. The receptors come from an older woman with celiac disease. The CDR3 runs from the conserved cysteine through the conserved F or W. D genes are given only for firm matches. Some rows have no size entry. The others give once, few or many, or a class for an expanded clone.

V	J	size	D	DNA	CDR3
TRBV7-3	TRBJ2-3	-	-	TGTGCCAGCAGCCCGGGCGGGGCCTTCACAGATACGCAGTATTTT	CASSPGGAFTDTQYF
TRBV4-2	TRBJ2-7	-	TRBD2	TGTGCCAGCAGCCAGGCGGGAGGTGGCTACGAGCAGTACTTC	CASSQAGGGYEQYF
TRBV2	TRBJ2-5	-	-	TGTGCCAGCCGTATAACTAGCCCACCGGGGGCCCAGTACTTC	CASRITSPPGAQYF
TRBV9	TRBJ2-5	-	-	TGTGCCAGCAGCCTTAGCGAAGAGACCCAGTACTTC	CASSLSEETQYF
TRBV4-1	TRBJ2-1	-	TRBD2	TGCGCCAGCAGCCTCTCGGGACTAGCGGGAGGTCTGGAGAATGAGCAGTTCTTC	CASSLSGLAGGLENEQFF
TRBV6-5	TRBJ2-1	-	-	TGTGCCAGCAGTTATAGAAAGATCCAGGGGTCCAGTGAGCAGTTCTTC	CASSYRKIQGSSEQFF
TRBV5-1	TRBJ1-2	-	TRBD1	TGCGCCAGCAGTCAGGGGGACAGGGGGCCTAACTATGGCTACACCTTC	CASSQGDRGPNYGYTF
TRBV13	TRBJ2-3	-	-	TGTGCCAGCAGCCCTAATTGGCGGCGGACGCAGTATTTT	CASSPNWRRTQYF
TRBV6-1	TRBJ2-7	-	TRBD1	TGTGCCAGCAGGGGACAGGCGGGCGAGCAGTACTTC	CASRGQAGEQYF
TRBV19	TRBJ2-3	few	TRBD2	TGTGCCAGCGCCTACTCAGGGACTAGCGGGAATCTCCCAGATACGCAGTATTTT	CASAYSGTSGNLPDTQYF
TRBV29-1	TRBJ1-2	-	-	TGCAGCGTTGATGAGGGCTACACCTTC	CSVDEGYTF
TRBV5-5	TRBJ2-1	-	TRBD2	TGTGCCAGCAGCTTTCCCCCGGGGGGGCGGAATGAGCAGTTCTTC	CASSFPPGGRNEQFF
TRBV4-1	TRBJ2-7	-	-	TGCGCCAGCAGCCTGGCGGGGAACGAGCAGTACTTC	CASSLAGNEQYF
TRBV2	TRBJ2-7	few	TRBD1	TGTGCCAGCGGACTAGGAGGGACAGGGGGCTACGAGCAGTACTTC	CASGLGGTGGYEQYF
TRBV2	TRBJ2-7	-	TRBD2	TGTGCCAGCAGGAAAGGACTAGCGGGAATTGGGCCGCTTTACGAGCAGTACTTC	CASRKGLAGIGPLYEQYF
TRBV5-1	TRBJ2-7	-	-	TGCGCCAGCAGCTTGTACGGCAACTACGAGCAGTACTTC	CASSLYGNYEQYF
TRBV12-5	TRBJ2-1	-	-	TGTGCTAGTGGCACTAGGCGGAATGAGCAGTTCTTC	CASGTRRNEQFF
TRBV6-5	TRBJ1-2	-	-	TGTGCCAGCAGGGCCGAGAGAGGCTATGGCTACACCTTC	CASRAERGYGYTF
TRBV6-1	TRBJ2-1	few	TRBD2	TGTGCCAGCAGTGAATTAGCGGGGCCTACACACAATGAGCAGTTCTTC	CASSELAGPTHNEQFF
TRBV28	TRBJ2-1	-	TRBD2	TGTGCCAGCAGAATACTAGCGGGGTACAATGAGCAGTTCTTC	CASRILAGYNEQFF
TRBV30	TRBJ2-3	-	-	TGTGCCTGGAGTGTGTCGGGGGTTAGCACAGATACGCAGTATTTT	CAWSVSGVSTDTQYF
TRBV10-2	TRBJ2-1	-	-	TGCGCCAGCAGTGAGTTGGGGGGGCCCTACAATGAGCAGTTCTTC	CASSELGGPYNEQFF